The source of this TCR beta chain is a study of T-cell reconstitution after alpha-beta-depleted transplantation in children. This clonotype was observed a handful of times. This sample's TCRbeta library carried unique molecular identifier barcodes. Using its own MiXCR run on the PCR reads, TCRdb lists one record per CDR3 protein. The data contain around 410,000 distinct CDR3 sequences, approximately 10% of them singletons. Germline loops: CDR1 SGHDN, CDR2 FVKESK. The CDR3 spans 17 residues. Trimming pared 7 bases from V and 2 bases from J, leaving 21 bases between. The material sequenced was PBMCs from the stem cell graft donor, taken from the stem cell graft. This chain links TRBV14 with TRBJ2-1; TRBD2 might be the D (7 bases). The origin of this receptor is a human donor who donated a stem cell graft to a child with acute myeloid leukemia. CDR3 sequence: CASTTYGGGLAYNEQFF. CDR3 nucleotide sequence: TGTGCCAGCACCACCTATGGCGGGGGCCTCGCCTACAATGAGCAGTTCTTC.